This entry features one T cell receptor (beta chain) sequence. This sample is drawn from a study of blood T cell repertoires in COVID-19. Study details: Acute and convalescent COVID-19 samples came from the United States, Italy and Spain. From T cells, B-cell-depleted T cells, or PBMCs came the material, which was cDNA or gDNA.

In the authors' methods: By means of reference gene primer amplification, nucleated cell counts were estimated. Assay: immunoSEQ multiplex PCR; the TCRdb copy retains only in-frame clones and omits some. V, J and clone size derive from that table, while D and trimming were established from the DNA sequence. Here the sample spans about 42,000 clones, more than 75% being singletons. Sequenced input: peripheral blood. This sequence originates from a man older than 75 with acute or convalescent COVID-19.

The CDR3 DNA reads as TGTGCCAGCCGATTGACAGGCAATCAGCCCCAGCATTTT. It encodes CASRLTGNQPQHF. The V and J genes are TRBV6-5 and TRBJ1-5; D is possibly TRBD1 (5 bases). The CDR3 has 13 residues. The germline V and J ends were trimmed by 8 bases and 2 bases, with 10 bases remaining between them. Germline CDR1 MNHEY, CDR2 SVGAGI.